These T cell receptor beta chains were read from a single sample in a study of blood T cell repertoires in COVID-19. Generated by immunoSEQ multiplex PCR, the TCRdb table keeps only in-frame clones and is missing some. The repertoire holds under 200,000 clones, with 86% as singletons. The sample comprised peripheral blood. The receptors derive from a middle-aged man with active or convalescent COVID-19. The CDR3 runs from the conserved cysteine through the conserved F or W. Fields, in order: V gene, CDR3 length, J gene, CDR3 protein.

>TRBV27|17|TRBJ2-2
CASSLYGRDRGAGELFF
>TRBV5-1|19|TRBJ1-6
CASSLDILARSSYNSPLHF
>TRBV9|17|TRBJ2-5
CASSQPSGGANQETQYF
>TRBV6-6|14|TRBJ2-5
CASSSSSRQETQYF
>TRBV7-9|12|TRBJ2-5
CASGPGGETQYF
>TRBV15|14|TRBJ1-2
CATSTKGNDYGYTF
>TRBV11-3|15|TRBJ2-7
CASSPMGLVSYEQYF
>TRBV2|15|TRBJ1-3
CASSDGQGGGNTIYF
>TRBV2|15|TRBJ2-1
CASSVNSGRENEQFF
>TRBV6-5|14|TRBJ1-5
CASSYRDRGQPQHF
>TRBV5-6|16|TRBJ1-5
CASSNGQGRGNQPQHF
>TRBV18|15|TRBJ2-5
CASSPPLLAEETQYF
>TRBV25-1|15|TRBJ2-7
CASSELDKGAGEQYF
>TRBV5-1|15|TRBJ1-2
CASSLERGSTYGYTF
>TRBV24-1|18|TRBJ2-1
CATSDALAGGPNYNEQFF
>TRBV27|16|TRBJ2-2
CASSSPGLAGTGELFF
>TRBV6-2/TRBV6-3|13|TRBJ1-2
CASSIQGVGGYTF
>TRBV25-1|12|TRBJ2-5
CASSDFEETQYF
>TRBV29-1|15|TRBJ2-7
CSVEAPAANSYEQYF
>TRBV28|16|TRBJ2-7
CASTYRTSGVSYEQYF
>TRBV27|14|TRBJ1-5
CASSRVFSNQPQHF
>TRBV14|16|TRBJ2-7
CASSDTGFASSYEQYF
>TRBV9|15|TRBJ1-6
CASSRGETYNSPLHF
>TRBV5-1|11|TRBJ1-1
CASSLGREAFF
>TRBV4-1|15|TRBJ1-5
CASSQDSRGLQPQHF
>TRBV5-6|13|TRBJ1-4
CASSLASRGKLFF
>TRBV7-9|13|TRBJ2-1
CASRSSGYNEQFF
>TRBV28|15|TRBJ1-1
CASSFPGALNTEAFF
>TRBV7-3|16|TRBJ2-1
CASSLFNSGAYNEQFF